This T cell receptor (beta chain) appears in the sequencing data of a study of blood T cell repertoires in COVID-19. Trimming pared 0 bases from V and 2 bases from J, leaving 11 bases between. The germline V gene encodes CDR1 LGHDT and CDR2 YNNKEL (reference sequence). The CDR3 contains 16 residues. Sequenced by immunoSEQ multiplex PCR; TCRdb stores in-frame clones only, minus some. This sample yields 55,000 to 65,000 clones, of which 89% are seen a single time; around 40% belongs to the top ten. The V call is TRBV3-1 (or the pseudogene TRBV3-2), the J call TRBJ1-5, with a weak D call TRBD1 (5 bases). The TCR originated in a woman aged 60 to 75 with COVID-19, enrolled during active disease. Sequenced input: peripheral blood. The CDR3 sequence is CASSQDDSVGNQPQHF. The DNA of the CDR3 is TGTGCCAGCAGCCAAGATGACAGCGTGGGCAATCAGCCCCAGCATTTT.